This is a list of T cell receptor beta chains from one sample in a study of cytomegalovirus exposure and HLA in healthy donors. TCRdb's copy holds only in-frame clones and misses some; the assay was immunoSEQ multiplex PCR. The sample holds approximately 150,000 clones, about 75% seen once. Material: PBMCs. The source is a woman aged 30 to 39 in good health and CMV-seronegative. The CDR3 runs from the conserved cysteine through the conserved F or W. D genes are given only for firm matches. Clone size is given for some rows only: seen once, a few or many times, or a class if the clone is expanded.

16,TRBJ2-3,NA,TRBV6-1,TRBD2,TGTGCCAGCAGTGCGACTAGCGGGGGCTTCACAGATACGCAGTATTTT,CASSATSGGFTDTQYF
18,TRBJ2-1,NA,TRBV11-1,TRBD2,TGTGCCAGCAGCTTGCCGGGACTAGCGGGGCGGGGTTACAATGAGCAGTTCTTC,CASSLPGLAGRGYNEQFF
14,TRBJ2-7,once,TRBV7-3,TRBD1,TGTGCCAGCAGCTTAGACAGGGGGCAAGGCGAGCAGTACTTC,CASSLDRGQGEQYF
15,TRBJ1-1,NA,TRBV7-8,NA,TGTGCCAGCAGCTTAGTCCCGGACATGAACACTGAAGCTTTCTTT,CASSLVPDMNTEAFF
13,TRBJ1-1,NA,TRBV5-4,NA,TGTGCCAGCAGCTTGAAAACAGGCACTGAAGCTTTCTTT,CASSLKTGTEAFF
18,TRBJ2-3,few,TRBV11-2,NA,TGTGCCAGCAGCTCTAGCCCGGCACAGTCCTTTAAATCAGATACGCAGTATTTT,CASSSSPAQSFKSDTQYF
16,TRBJ1-6,NA,TRBV7-9,TRBD1,TGTGCCAGCAGATCCAGGACAGGGCCGAGAAATTCACCCCTCCACTTT,CASRSRTGPRNSPLHF
15,TRBJ1-1,NA,TRBV6-4,TRBD1,TGTGCCAGCAGCCGACAGGGGGGTATAGGCACTGAAGCTTTCTTT,CASSRQGGIGTEAFF
14,TRBJ2-2,NA,TRBV7-3,NA,TGTGCCAGCAGCTTAGGACACAACACCGGGGAGCTGTTTTTT,CASSLGHNTGELFF
13,TRBJ1-6,few,TRBV10-3,NA,TGTGCCATCAGTGAGTCGCAGAATTCACCCCTCCACTTT,CAISESQNSPLHF
15,TRBJ1-2,few,TRBV25-1,TRBD1,TGTGCCAGCGCGGAACAGGGGGCTCTTGGGTCTGGCTACACCTTC,CASAEQGALGSGYTF
14,TRBJ1-1,NA,TRBV11-2,NA,TGTGCCAGCAGCTTACGAGGGATGAACACTGAAGCTTTCTTT,CASSLRGMNTEAFF
14,TRBJ2-7,once,TRBV19,TRBD2,TGTGCCAGTAGTATGACTAGCGGGAAATACGAGCAGTACTTC,CASSMTSGKYEQYF
15,TRBJ1-6,NA,TRBV27,NA,TGTGCCAGCAGTCCAAGGGACTTGAATAATTCACCCCTCCACTTT,CASSPRDLNNSPLHF
16,TRBJ2-3,NA,TRBV18,NA,TGTGCCAGCTCTACCAACGGGGTTTCTAACACAGATACGCAGTATTTT,CASSTNGVSNTDTQYF
13,TRBJ1-2,NA,TRBV5-1,NA,TGCGCCAGCAGCAAGGGGCCCACCGAAGGCTACACCTTC,CASSKGPTEGYTF